This entry lists 22 T cell receptor beta chains sequenced from one sample in a study of blood T cell repertoires in COVID-19. The protocol was immunoSEQ multiplex PCR, while the TCRdb copy is restricted to in-frame clones and leaves out a portion. The top ten clones hold around half of a sample with 65,000 or so clones, roughly two thirds of them seen once. The source material was PBMCs or T cells enriched from blood (not recorded which). Source of these receptors: a woman aged 55-75 years who had been exposed to COVID-19.

The chain recombines TRBV4-1 with TRBJ1-2; 7 nucleotides match TRBD1. V lost 0 bases to trimming and J lost 8 bases; unmatched junction nucleotides: 6. Germline V gene lookup returns CDR1 MGHRA and CDR2 YSYEKL. This CDR3 spans 14 amino acids. The CDR3 sequence: CASSQEPGGGGYTF. DNA of the CDR3: TGCGCCAGCAGCCAAGAGCCAGGGGGTGGGGGCTACACCTTC.

The CDR3 reads CASSLTTGGGQYGYTF. The CDR3 DNA follows: TGTGCCAGCAGCTTAACCACAGGGGGCGGTCAATATGGCTACACCTTC. The chain links TRBV11-2 to TRBJ1-2; 9 nucleotides agree with TRBD1. Germline-derived CDR1 and CDR2 are SGHAT and FQNNGV. The CDR3 is 16 residues long. With 2 bases clipped from V and 5 bases from J, the junction kept 9 bases outside the gene matches.

The chain uses TRBV27 and TRBJ2-7, with 7 bases lining up with TRBD1. V was pared by 3 bases and J by 1 base, with 9 bases of the junction left unmatched. Per the germline V gene, CDR1 is MNHEY and CDR2 is SMNVEV (reference sequence). The CDR3 runs to 16 residues. The CDR3 DNA reads as TGTGCCAGCAGTTTTGCCGGACAGGCTCGTTCCTACGAGCAGTACTTC. Translation gives CASSFAGQARSYEQYF.

This clone showed up many times. The J gene is TRBJ2-7, the V gene TRBV7-2, with D possibly matching TRBD1 (6 bases). Germline V gene data show CDR1 as SGHTA and CDR2 as FQGNSA. This CDR3 comprises 16 residues. The V and J ends lost 0 bases and 0 bases respectively, with 12 bases between them. CDR3 protein: CASSLAGTPSSYEQYF. CDR3 in DNA: TGTGCCAGCAGCTTAGCCGGGACACCGAGCTCCTACGAGCAGTACTTC.

The chain couples TRBV6-4 to TRBJ1-3; D perhaps matches TRBD1 (5 bases). V was shortened by 4 bases and J by 2 bases, with 6 bases between the two germline ends. Germline CDR1 MRHNA, CDR2 SNTAGT. The CDR3 has 13 residues. The CDR3 loop is CASSVGAGNTIYF. In DNA form, the CDR3 reads TGTGCCAGCAGTGTAGGGGCTGGAAACACCATATATTTT.

The chain links TRBV29-1 to TRBJ1-2; 7 bases align to TRBD1. V gave up 3 bases and J gave up 7 bases; unmatched junction bases: 8. Per the germline V gene, CDR1 is SQVTM and CDR2 is ANQGSEA. The CDR3 runs to 13 residues. The CDR3 loop is CSVDAGGKGGYTF. The CDR3 DNA reads as TGCAGCGTTGACGCAGGGGGAAAGGGTGGCTACACCTTC.

The chain recombines TRBV5-8 with TRBJ2-1; 11 bases match TRBD1. V shed 4 bases and J 3 bases; nucleotides not matched to a gene: 3. The CDR3 spans 15 residues. CDR1 and CDR2 (germline): SGHTS, YDEGEE. CDR3 sequence: CASSKGTGGYNEQFF. The CDR3 coding sequence is TGTGCCAGCAGCAAAGGGACAGGGGGCTACAATGAGCAGTTCTTC.

The V gene is TRBV30, the J gene TRBJ1-5; 10 bases align to TRBD1. Germline CDR1 and CDR2: GTSNPN and SVGIG (reference sequence). V lost 0 bases to trimming and J lost 4 bases; unmatched junction nucleotides: 9. The CDR3 runs 17 residues. The CDR3 is CAWSVLTPGQGNQPQHF. CDR3 in DNA: TGTGCCTGGAGTGTACTTACGCCGGGACAGGGGAATCAGCCCCAGCATTTT. Based on the CDR3 plus reference TRBV30 and TRBJ1-5, the full variable domain is SQTIHQWPATLVQPVGSPLSLECTVEGTSNPNLYWYRQAAGRGLQLLFYSVGIGQISSEVPQNLSASRPQDRQFILSSKKLLLSDSGFYLCAWSVLTPGQGNQPQHFGDGTRLSIL.

This CDR3 reads CASQDTGAPTDTQYF. The CDR3 DNA is TGCGCCAGCCAAGATACTGGAGCTCCCACAGATACGCAGTATTTT. V usage is TRBV10-1 and J usage is TRBJ2-3; D not resolved. This CDR3 has 15 residues. Per the germline V gene, CDR1 is WNHNN and CDR2 is SYGVQD (reference sequence). The germline V and J ends were trimmed by 8 bases and 2 bases, with 17 bases remaining between them.

The chain is built from TRBV28 and TRBJ1-4; 10 bases are shared with TRBD1. Germline values: CDR1 MDHEN, CDR2 SYDVKM. V lost 4 bases, J lost 6 bases, and 11 bases stayed unmatched. The CDR3 length is 17 residues. The CDR3 DNA sequence: TGTGCCAGCAGTTCCCAGACAGGGGGCGTGGGAGATGAAAAACTGTTTTTT. This gives the protein CASSSQTGGVGDEKLFF.

The V and J genes are TRBV6-1 and TRBJ1-5, with D possibly TRBD1 on 6 matching bases. The V gene's germline CDR1 is MNHNS and CDR2 SASEGT. The CDR3 runs to 15 residues. V was shortened by 1 base and J by 1 base, with 8 bases between the two germline ends. The CDR3 loop is CASSEEGVSNQPQHF. In DNA, the CDR3 is TGTGCCAGCAGTGAAGAGGGGGTCAGCAATCAGCCCCAGCATTTT.

The V call is TRBV9, the J call TRBJ2-5; 7 bases line up with TRBD2. Per the germline V gene, CDR1 is SGDLS and CDR2 is YYNGEE. With V trimmed by 3 bases and J by 3 bases, 11 bases remained unmatched. The CDR3 totals 16 residues. CDR3 region: CASSARAGGFEETQYF. CDR3 nucleotide sequence: TGTGCCAGCAGCGCTCGGGCCGGGGGGTTTGAAGAGACCCAGTACTTC.

V usage is TRBV27 and J usage is TRBJ2-7; TRBD2 matches at 14 bases. V lost 5 bases to trimming and J lost 6 bases; unmatched junction nucleotides: 6. The CDR3 has 15 amino acids. Germline V gene sequence: CDR1 MNHEY, CDR2 SMNVEV (reference sequence). The CDR3 is CASSTQTSGRVEQYF. The DNA of the CDR3 is TGTGCCAGCAGTACCCAGACTAGCGGGAGGGTCGAGCAGTACTTC.

This chain connects TRBV9 to TRBJ2-7, with D maybe TRBD2 (5 bases). CDR1 and CDR2 from the germline V gene are SGDLS and YYNGEE. The CDR3 extends over 14 amino acids. The V end lost 0 bases, the J end lost 4 bases, and 11 bases lay between the germline ends. CDR3 sequence (DNA): TGTGCCAGCAGCGTAGAAGCGGCAGGTTACGAGCAGTACTTC. Protein product: CASSVEAAGYEQYF. The full variable domain, its missing parts supplied by reference TRBV9 and TRBJ2-7, is DSGVTQTPKHLITATGQRVTLRCSPRSGDLSVYWYQQSLDQGLQFLIQYYNGEERAKGNILERFSAQQFPDLHSELNLSSLELGDSALYFCASSVEAAGYEQYFGPGTRLTVT.

This chain uses TRBV30 with TRBJ2-7; TRBD1 aligns across 9 bases. CDR1 and CDR2 (germline): GTSNPN, SVGIG (reference sequence). CDR3 size: 15 residues. V was pared by 0 bases and J by 2 bases, with 5 bases of the junction left unmatched. CDR3 residues: CAWSVRDRVTYEQYF. DNA for the CDR3: TGTGCCTGGAGTGTACGGGACAGGGTCACCTACGAGCAGTACTTC. The complete variable domain, with remaining parts taken from reference TRBV30 and TRBJ2-7, reads SQTIHQWPATLVQPVGSPLSLECTVEGTSNPNLYWYRQAAGRGLQLLFYSVGIGQISSEVPQNLSASRPQDRQFILSSKKLLLSDSGFYLCAWSVRDRVTYEQYFGPGTRLTVT.

This chain joins TRBV11-2 and TRBJ2-3; possibly TRBD2 for D (6 bases). The V and J ends lost 5 bases and 2 bases respectively, with 11 bases between them. The CDR3 is 14 residues long. Germline V gene data show CDR1 as SGHAT and CDR2 as FQNNGV. The CDR3 DNA reads as TGTGCCAGCAGCCGCGGACTATACACAGATACGCAGTATTTT. Translation gives CASSRGLYTDTQYF.

Only a few counts were recorded for this clone. This chain uses TRBV4-1 with TRBJ2-1; 11 bases map to TRBD2. The CDR3 is made up of 17 amino acids. Germline CDR1 reads MGHRA; CDR2 reads YSYEKL. The V segment lost 4 bases and the J segment 2 bases; nucleotides outside the gene matches: 7. CDR3 DNA: TGCGCCAGCAGCCTCCTACTAGCGGGAGTCCCCTACAATGAGCAGTTCTTC. As protein: CASSLLLAGVPYNEQFF.

The chain uses TRBV27 and TRBJ1-4; D possibly corresponds to TRBD1 (5 bases). Trimming took off 6 bases at V and 10 bases at J, with 12 bases between the two ends. From germline, CDR1 is MNHEY and CDR2 SMNVEV (reference sequence). The CDR3 totals 12 residues. The CDR3 bases are TGTGCCAGCAGCCGACCGCAGGGAAAACTGTTTTTT. This translates into CASSRPQGKLFF.

There are many counts of this clone. A read error may produce the germline difference seen at one junction end. The sample holds other DNA sequences that translate to the same CDR3. The chain uses TRBV5-1 and TRBJ1-3, with D unresolved. Germline-derived CDR1 and CDR2 are SGHRS and YFSETQ. CDR3 length equals 15 residues. CDR3 coding DNA: TGCGCCAGCAGGTTGGGCGGAGACTCTGGAAACACCATATATTTT. Translation gives CASRLGGDSGNTIYF.

In its sample, this clone was seen a few times. The J gene is TRBJ2-1, the V gene TRBV27; 11 bases are shared with TRBD2. The CDR3 consists of 16 residues. CDR1 MNHEY and CDR2 SMNVEV come from the germline V gene (reference sequence). J was trimmed by 7 bases and V by 0 bases; bases with no gene match: 5. CDR3 loop: CASSLSSGLAGNEQFF. Written as DNA, the CDR3 is TGTGCCAGCAGTTTATCTTCCGGACTAGCGGGTAATGAGCAGTTCTTC.

This clone was seen many times. The V call is TRBV18, the J call TRBJ2-7; D is unresolved. CDR1 KGHSH and CDR2 LQKENI come from the germline V gene. The V gene lost 3 bases and the J gene lost 0 bases, with 6 bases spanning the gap. The length of the CDR3 is 13 residues. CDR3 residues: CASSPSSSYEQYF. In DNA, the CDR3 is TGTGCCAGCTCACCGTCGAGCTCCTACGAGCAGTACTTC.

This sequence joins TRBV6-1 and TRBJ1-6, with D uncertain. V was shortened by 0 bases and J by 10 bases, with 7 bases between the two germline ends. CDR1 and CDR2 (germline): MNHNS, SASEGT. CDR3 length: 13 amino acids. CDR3 in DNA: TGTGCCAGCAGTGAAGCGGCCGGGTCACCCCTCCACTTT. The encoded protein is CASSEAAGSPLHF.